What follows describes a single T cell receptor (beta chain). This sample is drawn from a study of T cell responses to AZD1222 COVID-19 vaccine. Sequencing was performed with immunoSEQ multiplex PCR; in TCRdb, only in-frame clones are kept and a portion is missing. The sample shows about 150,000 clones, roughly nine tenths of them seen only once. The CDR3 is made up of 13 amino acids. CDR1 is MNHEY, CDR2 SMNVEV, per germline (reference sequence). V dropped 8 bases and J dropped 4 bases, with 15 bases sitting between them. This specimen was peripheral blood, taken on day 0 of AZD1222 vaccination. This TCR derives from an adult in good health. V gene TRBV27 combines with J gene TRBJ2-7, with D tentatively TRBD1 (6 bases). The CDR3 loop is CASRLNREYEQYF. The DNA for the CDR3 is TGTGCCAGCCGACTGAACAGGGAATACGAGCAGTACTTC.